One sample yielded the 22 T cell receptor beta chains listed below, sequenced in a study of blood T cell repertoires in COVID-19. Clones were sequenced by immunoSEQ multiplex PCR, and TCRdb holds only the in-frame ones, with some missing. The table lists 200,000 to 250,000 clones, about 80% of them singletons. The sequencing sample was made of peripheral blood. The receptors derive from a woman at least 80 years old with acute or convalescent COVID-19.

The chain employs TRBV5-1 and TRBJ1-4; TRBD1 aligns across 8 bases. Germline V gene data show CDR1 as SGHRS and CDR2 as YFSETQ. After removal of 4 bases from V and 8 bases from J, the junction contained 10 bases not matched to a gene. The CDR3 is 15 amino acids. CDR3 region: CASSLGQVGVEKLFF. CDR3 DNA: TGCGCCAGCAGCCTGGGACAGGTTGGAGTCGAAAAACTGTTTTTT.

This chain joins TRBV7-8 and TRBJ2-3; D is unclear. The CDR3 covers 13 residues. Germline CDR1 and CDR2: SGHVS and FQNEAQ. V was pared by 3 bases and J by 3 bases, with 7 bases between. DNA for the CDR3: TGTGCCAGCAGCTTTAGTTGGACAGATACGCAGTATTTT. This translates into CASSFSWTDTQYF.

The chain has TRBV5-1 and TRBJ1-1; TRBD1 agrees at 7 bases. Per germline, CDR1 SGHRS and CDR2 YFSETQ. The CDR3 sequence is 14 residues long. Trimming at V came to 4 bases and at J to 3 bases, leaving 6 bases not matched to a gene. The CDR3 spells CASSHNQGDTEAFF. CDR3 bases: TGCGCCAGCAGCCACAATCAGGGGGACACTGAAGCTTTCTTT. Full variable domain (outside the CDR3, taken from reference TRBV5-1 and TRBJ1-1): KAGVTQTPRYLIKTRGQQVTLSCSPISGHRSVSWYQQTPGQGLQFLFEYFSETQRNKGNFPGRFSGRQFSNSRSEMNVSTLELGDSALYLCASSHNQGDTEAFFGQGTRLTVV.

The V call is TRBV6-5, the J call TRBJ1-2; perhaps TRBD1 as D (6 bases). This CDR3 is built from 13 residues. The V and J ends lost 6 bases and 4 bases respectively, with 12 bases between them. Germline V CDR1 and CDR2: MNHEY, SVGAGI. CDR3 sequence: CASRLQGIYGYTF. In DNA, the CDR3 is TGTGCCAGCAGACTACAGGGAATCTATGGCTACACCTTC.

This rearrangement joins TRBV7-9 to TRBJ2-3; perhaps TRBD2 as D (5 bases). Trimming pared 2 bases from V and 1 base from J, leaving 7 bases between. The CDR3 is 14 residues long. Germline values: CDR1 SEHNR, CDR2 FQNEAQ (reference sequence). The CDR3 is CASSLLRGTDTQYF. Written as DNA, the CDR3 is TGTGCCAGCAGCTTATTGAGGGGCACAGATACGCAGTATTTT.

V is TRBV7-9 and J is TRBJ1-1; D gene ambiguous. The germline CDR1 and CDR2 sequences are SEHNR and FQNEAQ (reference sequence). The CDR3 loop spans 13 amino acids. V was clipped by 2 bases and J by 4 bases, with 8 bases between them. The CDR3 coding sequence is TGTGCCAGCAGCTTATCCTCGGGCACTGAAGCTTTCTTT. Protein product: CASSLSSGTEAFF.

The J gene is TRBJ2-1, the V gene TRBV3-1 (or the pseudogene TRBV3-2); TRBD2 matches 9 bases. Germline CDR1 reads LGHDT; CDR2 reads YNNKEL (reference sequence). This CDR3 contains 18 residues. The V gene end was trimmed by 1 base and the J gene end by 2 bases; junction bases not matched to a gene: 9. CDR3 sequence: CASSQVEGGGATYNEQFF. CDR3 nucleotides: TGTGCCAGCAGCCAAGTTGAGGGCGGGGGGGCCACCTACAATGAGCAGTTCTTC.

For this clone: One junction end disagrees with the germline gene, perhaps due to a read error. CDR3 residues: CASSLTGTSVVDF. The CDR3 DNA is TGTGCCAGCAGCTTAACCGGGACTAGCGTTGTGGACTTC. The V call is TRBV7-9, the J call TRBJ2-7; TRBD2 matches 10 bases. CDR1 and CDR2 from the germline V gene are SEHNR and FQNEAQ (reference sequence). This CDR3 has 13 amino acids.

CDR3 sequence: CASSRDGVRSPLHF. In DNA form, the CDR3 reads TGTGCCAGCAGCAGAGACGGGGTTCGATCACCCCTCCACTTT. The chain joins TRBV5-4 to TRBJ1-6; unclear D gene. This CDR3 comprises 14 residues. The germline V gene encodes CDR1 SGHNT and CDR2 YYREEE (reference sequence). Trimming pared 4 bases from V and 10 bases from J, leaving 15 bases between.

A single count supports this clone. V gene TRBV18 combines with J gene TRBJ1-3; TRBD1 matches at 7 bases. CDR1 is KGHSH, CDR2 LQKENI, per germline. The V and J ends lost 5 bases and 2 bases, in that order; junction bases with no gene match: 6. The CDR3 extends over 15 amino acids. The chain's CDR3 is CASSATTGTGNTIYF. For the CDR3, the DNA is TGTGCCAGCTCAGCGACGACAGGGACTGGAAACACCATATATTTT.

The chain combines TRBV18 with TRBJ2-3; the match to TRBD1 covers 10 bases. With V trimmed by 2 bases and J by 2 bases, 10 bases remained unmatched. CDR3 size: 18 residues. Per the germline V gene, CDR1 is KGHSH and CDR2 is LQKENI. CDR3 sequence: CASSPSGQGRPFTDTQYF. The CDR3 DNA sequence: TGTGCCAGCTCACCATCGGGACAGGGGCGCCCCTTCACAGATACGCAGTATTTT.

This clone was counted between two and nine times. This sequence joins TRBV3-1 (or the pseudogene TRBV3-2) and TRBJ2-3; 7 bases agree with TRBD2. Germline V gene data show CDR1 as LGHDT and CDR2 as YNNKEL (reference sequence). The CDR3 loop spans 17 amino acids. Trimming took 0 bases from V and 0 from J; bases not matched to a gene: 6. The CDR3 nucleotides read TGTGCCAGCAGCCAAGATCCCCCGGGGGGAAGCACAGATACGCAGTATTTT. Residues: CASSQDPPGGSTDTQYF.

The V and J genes are TRBV18 and TRBJ1-2, with D hard to call. The CDR3 has 13 amino acids. Trimming took 3 bases from V and 2 from J, leaving 7 bases between them. Germline V CDR1 and CDR2: KGHSH, LQKENI. CDR3 protein: CASSPGRNYGYTF. In DNA form, the CDR3 reads TGTGCCAGCTCACCGGGCAGAAACTATGGCTACACCTTC. The complete variable domain, with remaining parts taken from reference TRBV18 and TRBJ1-2, reads NAGVMQNPRHLVRRRGQEARLRCSPMKGHSHVYWYRQLPEEGLKFMVYLQKENIIDESGMPKERFSAEFPKEGPSILRIQQVVRGDSAAYFCASSPGRNYGYTFGSGTRLTVV.

CDR3 residues: CASSSKRGPTDTQYF. The CDR3 DNA reads TGTGCCAGTAGTTCTAAGCGGGGGCCAACAGATACGCAGTATTTT. V is TRBV19 and J is TRBJ2-3, with TRBD2 identical over 8 bases. V dropped 5 bases and J dropped 3; count of bases not matched to a gene: 7. This CDR3 spans 15 amino acids. The V gene's germline CDR1 is LNHDA and CDR2 SQIVND (reference sequence).

This clone was seen once. The chain carries TRBV7-2 and TRBJ1-4; no firm D call. Per the germline V gene, CDR1 is SGHTA and CDR2 is FQGNSA. The CDR3 totals 15 residues. Trimming cost V 2 bases and J 1 base, with 8 bases left between them. The CDR3 DNA sequence: TGTGCCAGCAGCTTACTCTCCGTAACTAATGAAAAACTGTTTTTT. Protein product: CASSLLSVTNEKLFF.

The V gene is TRBV19, the J gene TRBJ1-1; 7 nucleotides match TRBD1. V lost 5 bases, J lost 5 bases, and 14 bases stayed unmatched. This CDR3 comprises 16 residues. CDR1 is LNHDA and CDR2 is SQIVND in the germline V gene (reference sequence). The CDR3 loop is CASSDGPGGRKTEAFF. The CDR3 bases are TGTGCCAGTAGTGACGGGCCAGGGGGAAGGAAAACTGAAGCTTTCTTT.

V gene TRBV18 combines with J gene TRBJ1-2; D is perhaps TRBD1 (5 bases). V shed 2 bases and J shed 2 bases, with 15 bases lying between them. The CDR3 extends over 16 amino acids. Per germline, CDR1 KGHSH and CDR2 LQKENI. The CDR3 DNA follows: TGTGCCAGCTCACCAGAATTGGCAGGGCTAAACTATGGCTACACCTTC. This codes for CASSPELAGLNYGYTF.

This clone has more than one count but fewer than ten. The chain links TRBV3-1 (or the pseudogene TRBV3-2) to TRBJ2-1, with 7 bases aligning to TRBD2. The CDR3 extends over 17 amino acids. Germline V CDR1 and CDR2: LGHDT, YNNKEL (reference sequence). The V and J ends lost 4 bases and 7 bases, in that order; junction bases with no gene match: 16. CDR3 DNA: TGTGCCAGCAGCCCGCGCGGGGCGGGAGCGGGTCAAAATGAGCAGTTCTTC. It translates to CASSPRGAGAGQNEQFF.

The chain combines TRBV5-6 with TRBJ2-2; 10 nucleotides line up with TRBD1. There are 15 residues in the CDR3. Germline loops: CDR1 SGHDT, CDR2 YYEEEE. The ends lost 3 bases at V and 4 bases at J; junction bases unmatched: 3. The DNA for the CDR3 is TGTGCCAGCAGCTGGGGACAGGGGAGCACCGGGGAGCTGTTTTTT. Residues: CASSWGQGSTGELFF.

The chain has TRBV5-1 and TRBJ2-1; 8 bases line up with TRBD2. CDR1 is SGHRS, CDR2 YFSETQ, per germline. CDR3 size: 14 residues. V trimming: 7 bases; J trimming: 6 bases; junction bases outside the gene matches: 9. This chain's CDR3 is CASGAGGLANEQFF. DNA of the CDR3: TGCGCCAGCGGCGCGGGAGGTTTGGCCAATGAGCAGTTCTTC.

V is TRBV7-9 and J is TRBJ2-1; 10 bases fit TRBD2. Germline CDR1 is SEHNR and CDR2 is FQNEAQ (reference sequence). The CDR3 runs 15 residues. The V and J ends lost 3 bases and 4 bases, in that order; junction bases with no gene match: 3. CDR3 in amino acids: CASSLGLAIYNEQFF. Written as DNA, the CDR3 is TGTGCCAGCAGCTTGGGACTAGCGATATACAATGAGCAGTTCTTC.

The gene calls are TRBV18 and TRBJ1-5; 7 bases align to TRBD1. The CDR3 loop spans 14 amino acids. The germline gives CDR1 KGHSH, CDR2 LQKENI. V lost 4 bases, J lost 5 bases, and 5 bases stayed unmatched. This CDR3 is CASSRGGSDQPQHF. In DNA, the CDR3 is TGTGCCAGCTCACGAGGGGGCAGCGATCAGCCCCAGCATTTT.